These 11 T cell receptor beta chains came from one sample sequenced in a study of T cell repertoires in cytomegalovirus infection. A single record per CDR3 protein comes from TCRdb applying MiXCR to the reads. This table has a few hundred thousand distinct CDR3 sequences, about a quarter appearing once. Material: PBMCs. The source is a human donor in good health (CMV status not recorded). Some clones in this sample may be carry-over from other donors' samples.

The J gene is TRBJ1-5, the V gene TRBV6-2 or TRBV6-3; 8 positions match TRBD1. J lost 5 bases, V lost 1 base, and 7 bases had no gene match. Germline V gives CDR1 MNHEY, CDR2 SVGEGT. The CDR3 has 16 amino acids. The CDR3: CASSYFSWTGHQPQHF. The CDR3 DNA is TGTGCCAGCAGTTACTTCTCCTGGACAGGGCATCAGCCCCAGCATTTT.

The table lists this clonotype with a few counts. The J gene is TRBJ2-3, the V gene TRBV7-2, with D uncertain. The germline V gene has CDR1 SGHTA and CDR2 FQGNSA. This CDR3 comprises 17 residues. Trimming took off 2 bases at V and 1 base at J, with 16 bases between the two ends. The CDR3: CASSLTRASHRTDTQYF. In nucleotides, the CDR3 is TGTGCCAGCAGCTTAACACGAGCTTCCCACCGCACAGATACGCAGTATTTT.

The table lists this clonotype with many counts. The chain couples TRBV7-3 to TRBJ2-2; TRBD1 matches 9 bases. Germline loops: CDR1 SGHTA, CDR2 FQGTGA. V was clipped by 4 bases and J by 5 bases; unmatched bases: 11. The CDR3 is 17 residues long. CDR3 sequence (DNA): TGTGCCAGCAGCTCAAAAGCCGGGACAGGGAGAACCGGGGAGCTGTTTTTT. Translating gives CASSSKAGTGRTGELFF.

In its sample, this clonotype was seen a few times. The chain has TRBV20-1 and TRBJ1-1; D is ambiguous. V was clipped by 0 bases and J by 11 bases, with 13 bases between them. CDR3 length: 12 amino acids. The V gene's germline CDR1 is DFQATT and CDR2 SNEGSKA (reference sequence). CDR3 coding DNA: TGCAGTGCTAGAGAGGTTGGAAGCCGGGCTTTCTTT. As protein: CSAREVGSRAFF.

This clonotype appeared a few times. The chain has TRBV11-3 and TRBJ2-2; 8 bases are shared with TRBD1. The germline V gene encodes CDR1 SGHNT and CDR2 YENEEA. The trim removed 3 bases at V and 1 base at J, leaving 7 bases unmatched. The CDR3 length is 17 residues. DNA for the CDR3: TGTGCCAGCAGCTTGCATCCGACAGGGGTGAACACCGGGGAGCTGTTTTTT. Amino acid sequence: CASSLHPTGVNTGELFF. The variable domain in full, with the rest retrieved from reference TRBV11-3 and TRBJ2-2, is EAGVVQSPRYKIIEKKQPVAFWCNPISGHNTLYWYLQNLGQGPELLIRYENEEAVDDSQLPKDRFSAERLKGVDSTLKIQPAELGDSAVYLCASSLHPTGVNTGELFFGEGSRLTVL.

The chain couples TRBV19 to TRBJ1-5, with 7 nucleotides matching TRBD1. Germline V gene lookup returns CDR1 LNHDA and CDR2 SQIVND (reference sequence). The CDR3 sequence is 15 residues long. Unmatched junction bases numbered 9, after V lost 5 bases and J lost 5 bases. In nucleotides, the CDR3 is TGTGCCAGTAGTCCCTTTGTTAGGGGGCATCAGCCCCAGCATTTT. Protein product: CASSPFVRGHQPQHF.

This clonotype was counted at least ten times. This chain connects TRBV12-3 or TRBV12-4 to TRBJ1-2, with TRBD1 identical over 8 bases. This CDR3 spans 13 amino acids. The ends lost 6 bases at V and 4 bases at J; junction bases unmatched: 4. The CDR3 sequence is CASRLDRVYGYTF. CDR3 bases: TGTGCCAGCAGATTGGACAGGGTCTATGGCTACACCTTC.

This clonotype was detected ten times or more. V gene TRBV7-8 combines with J gene TRBJ1-2; no reliable D call. Germline V gene sequence: CDR1 SGHVS, CDR2 FQNEAQ. V shed 0 bases and J shed 8 bases, with 13 bases lying between them. The CDR3 loop spans 14 amino acids. CDR3 region: CASSLAGGFGGYTF. For the CDR3, the DNA is TGTGCCAGCAGCTTAGCTGGCGGGTTTGGGGGCTACACCTTC.

The chain uses TRBV12-3 or TRBV12-4 and TRBJ1-5; TRBD1 aligns across 7 bases. J was trimmed by 7 bases and V by 5 bases; bases with no gene match: 8. The CDR3 sequence is 14 residues long. The CDR3 reads CASSHRGLQQPQHF. The CDR3 nucleotides are TGTGCCAGCAGTCACAGGGGCTTGCAACAGCCCCAGCATTTT.

For this clonotype: One end of the junction is discordant with germline, which a read error may explain. The chain couples TRBV4-2 to TRBJ2-7; D might be TRBD2 (7 bases). Germline V gene sequence: CDR1 LGHNA, CDR2 YNFKEQ. This CDR3 has 13 amino acids. The CDR3 here is CASSQGAGDTLWF. The CDR3 DNA reads TGTGCCAGCAGCCAAGGGGCGGGGGACACCCTCTGGTTC.

This clonotype was found a few times. This chain joins TRBV19 and TRBJ2-2, with 13 bases aligning to TRBD2. V trimming: 5 bases; J trimming: 2 bases; junction bases outside the gene matches: 5. The length of the CDR3 is 17 residues. CDR1 and CDR2 (germline): LNHDA, SQIVND (reference sequence). The CDR3 region is CASSVTSGGINTGELFF. In DNA form, the CDR3 reads TGTGCCAGTAGTGTGACTAGCGGGGGGATCAACACCGGGGAGCTGTTTTTT.